What follows are 5 T cell receptor beta chains derived from one specimen sequenced in a study of tumor-infiltrating lymphocytes in oesophageal squamous cell carcinoma. TCRdb passed the PCR reads through MiXCR, listing each CDR3 protein once. The table records 15,000 to 25,000 distinct CDR3 sequences, around 43% of them present only once. Sequencing was performed on normal esophageal tissue next to the tumor. These TCRs come from a male donor with esophageal squamous cell carcinoma.

This clonotype has a count of ten or more. The chain recombines TRBV6-7 with TRBJ1-3; D is perhaps TRBD1 (6 bases). TRBV6-7 is recorded as an ORF, its role being uncertain. Trimming pared 4 bases from V and 0 bases from J, leaving 10 bases between. There are 15 residues in the CDR3. CDR3 DNA: TGTGCCAGCAGTTCCAGGGGTTTCTCTGGAAACACCATATATTTT. Its translation: CASSSRGFSGNTIYF.

The chain employs TRBV24-1 and TRBJ1-4, with TRBD1 matching 8 bases. Germline CDR1 and CDR2: KGHDR and SFDVKD. V was pared by 6 bases and J by 7 bases, with 6 bases of the junction left unmatched. The CDR3 sequence is 14 residues long. The CDR3 DNA reads TGTGCCACCAGTATGACAGGGGAGGGTGAAAAACTGTTTTTT. Translated: CATSMTGEGEKLFF.

This clonotype came up many times. A much larger clone lies a single base off, so this may be a read error. This sequence joins TRBV6-1 and TRBJ2-7; 8 positions match TRBD1. The CDR3 is 15 amino acids. Germline CDR1 MNHNS, CDR2 SASEGT. Trimming took 6 bases from V and 7 from J; bases not matched to a gene: 14. CDR3 nucleotide sequence: TGTGCCAGCAGCAACGGACAGGGCATCTACAATGAGCAGTACTTC. This translates into CASSNGQGIYNEQYF.

The table lists this clonotype with many counts. The V and J genes are TRBV7-9 and TRBJ2-3, with a tentative D call TRBD1 (9 bases). The V end was cut by 5 bases, the J end by 6 bases, with 33 bases between. The CDR3 spans 20 residues. Per germline, CDR1 SEHNR and CDR2 FQNEAQ (reference sequence). The CDR3 sequence: CASSGRQGVLKRERTDTQYF. CDR3 sequence (DNA): TGTGCCAGCAGCGGGCGACAGGGGGTCTTGAAGCGGGAGAGAACGGATACGCAGTATTTT.

The rearrangement links TRBV7-1 to TRBJ1-2; D gene uncertain. TRBV7-1 is an ORF; its function is uncertain. The CDR3 totals 14 residues. V lost 5 bases and J lost 5, with 15 bases in between. The CDR3 here is CASSVISGDYGYTF. CDR3 bases: TGTGCCAGCAGCGTGATAAGCGGTGATTATGGCTACACCTTC.